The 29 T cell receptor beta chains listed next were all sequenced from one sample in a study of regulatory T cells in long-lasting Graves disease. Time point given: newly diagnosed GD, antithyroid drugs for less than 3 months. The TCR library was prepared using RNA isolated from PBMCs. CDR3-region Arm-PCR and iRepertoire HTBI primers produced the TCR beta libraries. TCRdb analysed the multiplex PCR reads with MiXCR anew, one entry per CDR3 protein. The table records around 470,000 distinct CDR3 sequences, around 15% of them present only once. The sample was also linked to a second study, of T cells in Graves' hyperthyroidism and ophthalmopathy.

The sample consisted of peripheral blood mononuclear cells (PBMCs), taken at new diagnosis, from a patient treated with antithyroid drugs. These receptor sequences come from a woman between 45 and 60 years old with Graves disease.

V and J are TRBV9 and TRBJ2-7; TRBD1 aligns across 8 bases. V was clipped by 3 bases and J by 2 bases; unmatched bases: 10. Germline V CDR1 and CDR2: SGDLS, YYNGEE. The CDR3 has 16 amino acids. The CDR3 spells CASSGDRGASTYEQYF. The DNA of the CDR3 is TGTGCCAGCAGCGGAGACAGGGGCGCATCTACCTACGAGCAGTACTTC.

DNA of the CDR3: TGTGCCAGCAGCTTAGGGAATGAAAAACTGTTTTTT. It encodes CASSLGNEKLFF. The chain uses TRBV7-2 and TRBJ1-4; D call uncertain. The germline gives CDR1 SGHTA, CDR2 FQGNSA. The CDR3 is 12 residues long. V was clipped by 1 base and J by 5 bases, with 2 bases between them.

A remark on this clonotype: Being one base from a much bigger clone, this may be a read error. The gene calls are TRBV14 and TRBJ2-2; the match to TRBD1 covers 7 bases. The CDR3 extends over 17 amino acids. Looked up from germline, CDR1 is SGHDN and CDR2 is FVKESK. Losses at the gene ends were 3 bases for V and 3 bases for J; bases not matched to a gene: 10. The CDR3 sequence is CASSQRFGTADTGELFF. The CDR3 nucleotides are TGTGCCAGCAGCCAGCGCTTCGGGACAGCGGACACCGGGGAGCTGTTTTTT. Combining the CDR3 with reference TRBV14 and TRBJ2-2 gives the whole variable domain EAGVTQFPSHSVIEKGQTVTLRCDPISGHDNLYWYRRVMGKEIKFLLHFVKESKQDESGMPNNRFLAERTGGTYSTLKVQPAELEDSGVYFCASSQRFGTADTGELFFGEGSRLTVL.

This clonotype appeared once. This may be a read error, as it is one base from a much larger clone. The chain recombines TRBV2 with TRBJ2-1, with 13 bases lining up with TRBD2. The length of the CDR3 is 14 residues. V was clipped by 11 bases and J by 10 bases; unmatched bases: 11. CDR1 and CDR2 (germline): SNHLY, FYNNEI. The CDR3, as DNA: TGTGCCGGCTCCGGGACTAGCGGGATAGGGGAGCAGTTCTTC. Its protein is CAGSGTSGIGEQFF.

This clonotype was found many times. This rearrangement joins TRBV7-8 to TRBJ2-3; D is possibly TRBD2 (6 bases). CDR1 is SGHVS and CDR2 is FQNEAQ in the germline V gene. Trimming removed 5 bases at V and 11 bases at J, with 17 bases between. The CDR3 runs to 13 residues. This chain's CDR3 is CASSLEFGGVQYF. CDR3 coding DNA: TGTGCCAGCAGCCTAGAGTTTGGAGGGGTGCAGTATTTT.

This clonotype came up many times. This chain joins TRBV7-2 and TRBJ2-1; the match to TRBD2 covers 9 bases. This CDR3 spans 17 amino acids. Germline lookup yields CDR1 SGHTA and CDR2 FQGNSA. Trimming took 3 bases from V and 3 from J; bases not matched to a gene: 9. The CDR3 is CASSFLSSGTYYNEQFF. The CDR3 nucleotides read TGTGCCAGCAGCTTCCTTTCTAGCGGGACCTACTACAATGAGCAGTTCTTC.

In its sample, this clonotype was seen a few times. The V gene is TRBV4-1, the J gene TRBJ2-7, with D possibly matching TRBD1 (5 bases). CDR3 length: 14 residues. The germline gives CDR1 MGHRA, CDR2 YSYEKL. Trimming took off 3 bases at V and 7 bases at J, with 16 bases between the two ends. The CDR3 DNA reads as TGCGCCAGCAGCCAGGACAACGTGGTAGGTGAGCAGTACTTC. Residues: CASSQDNVVGEQYF.

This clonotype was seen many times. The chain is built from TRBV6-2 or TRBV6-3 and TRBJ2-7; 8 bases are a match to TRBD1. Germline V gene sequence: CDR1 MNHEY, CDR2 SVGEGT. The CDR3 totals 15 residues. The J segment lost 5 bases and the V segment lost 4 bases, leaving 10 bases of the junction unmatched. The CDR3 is CASSWAPDRENEQYF. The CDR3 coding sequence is TGTGCCAGCAGTTGGGCCCCGGACAGGGAAAACGAGCAGTACTTC.

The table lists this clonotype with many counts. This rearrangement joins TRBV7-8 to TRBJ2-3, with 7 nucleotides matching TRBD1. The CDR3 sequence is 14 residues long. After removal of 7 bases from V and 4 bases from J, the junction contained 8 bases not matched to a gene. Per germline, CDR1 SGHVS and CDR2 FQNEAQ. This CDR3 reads CASILGQGADTQYF. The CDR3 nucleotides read TGTGCCAGCATCCTGGGGCAGGGGGCAGATACGCAGTATTTT.

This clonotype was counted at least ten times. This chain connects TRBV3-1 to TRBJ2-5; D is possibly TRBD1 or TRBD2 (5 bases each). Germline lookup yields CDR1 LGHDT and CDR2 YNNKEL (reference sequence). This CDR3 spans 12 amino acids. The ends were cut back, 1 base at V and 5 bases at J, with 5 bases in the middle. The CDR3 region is CASSQGGETQYF. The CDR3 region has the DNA TGTGCCAGCAGCCAAGGGGGGGAGACCCAGTACTTC.

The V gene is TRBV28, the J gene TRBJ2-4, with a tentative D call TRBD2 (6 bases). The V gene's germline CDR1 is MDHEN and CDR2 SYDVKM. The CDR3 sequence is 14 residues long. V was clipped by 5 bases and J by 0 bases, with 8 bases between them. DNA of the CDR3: TGTGCCAGCAGTATGGGAGGAGCCAAAAACATTCAGTACTTC. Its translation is CASSMGGAKNIQYF.

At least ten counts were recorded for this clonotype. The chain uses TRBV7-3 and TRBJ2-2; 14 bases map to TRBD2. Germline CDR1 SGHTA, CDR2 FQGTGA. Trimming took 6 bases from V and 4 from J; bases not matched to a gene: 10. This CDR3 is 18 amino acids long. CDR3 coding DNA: TGTGCCAGCAGGGGACCGGGACTAGCGGGAGTGATCACCGGGGAGCTGTTTTTT. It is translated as CASRGPGLAGVITGELFF.

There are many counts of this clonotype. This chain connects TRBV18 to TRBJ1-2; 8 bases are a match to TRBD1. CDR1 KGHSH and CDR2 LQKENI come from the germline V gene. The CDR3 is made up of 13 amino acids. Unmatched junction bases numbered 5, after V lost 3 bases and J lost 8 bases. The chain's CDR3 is CASSPVQGDGYTF. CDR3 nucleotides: TGTGCCAGCTCACCTGTACAGGGGGACGGCTACACCTTC. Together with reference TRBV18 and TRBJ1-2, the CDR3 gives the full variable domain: NAGVMQNPRHLVRRRGQEARLRCSPMKGHSHVYWYRQLPEEGLKFMVYLQKENIIDESGMPKERFSAEFPKEGPSILRIQQVVRGDSAAYFCASSPVQGDGYTFGSGTRLTVV.

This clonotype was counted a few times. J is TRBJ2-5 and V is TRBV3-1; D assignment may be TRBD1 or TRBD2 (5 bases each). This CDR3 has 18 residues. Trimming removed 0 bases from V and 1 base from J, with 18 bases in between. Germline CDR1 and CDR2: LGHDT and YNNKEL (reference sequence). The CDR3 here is CASSQDYPQGGFQETQYF. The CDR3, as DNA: TGTGCCAGCAGCCAAGATTACCCCCAGGGCGGGTTCCAAGAGACCCAGTACTTC.

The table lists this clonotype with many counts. The CDR3 DNA reads TGTGCCAGCAGTTTATACGTCGGTATTGCGGCGAGCTCCTACAATGAGCAGTTCTTC. It is translated as CASSLYVGIAASSYNEQFF. V gene TRBV12-3 or TRBV12-4 combines with J gene TRBJ2-1; D gene ambiguous. The CDR3 covers 19 residues. V was pared by 2 bases and J by 0 bases, with 20 bases between.

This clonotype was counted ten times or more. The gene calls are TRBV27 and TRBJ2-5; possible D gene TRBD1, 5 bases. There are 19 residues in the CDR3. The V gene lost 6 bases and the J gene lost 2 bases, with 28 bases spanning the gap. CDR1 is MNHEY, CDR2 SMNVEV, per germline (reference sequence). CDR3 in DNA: TGTGCCAGCAGCCCCCAGGTTGGGGCAGGCAAGATAGGACAAGAGACCCAGTACTTC. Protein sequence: CASSPQVGAGKIGQETQYF.

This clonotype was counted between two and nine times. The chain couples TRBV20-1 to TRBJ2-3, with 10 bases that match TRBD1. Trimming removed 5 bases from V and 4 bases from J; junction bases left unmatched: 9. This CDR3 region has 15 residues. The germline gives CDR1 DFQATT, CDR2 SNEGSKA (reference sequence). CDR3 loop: CSAPPRDRGADTQYF. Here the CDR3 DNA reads TGCAGTGCTCCCCCTCGGGACAGGGGAGCAGATACGCAGTATTTT.

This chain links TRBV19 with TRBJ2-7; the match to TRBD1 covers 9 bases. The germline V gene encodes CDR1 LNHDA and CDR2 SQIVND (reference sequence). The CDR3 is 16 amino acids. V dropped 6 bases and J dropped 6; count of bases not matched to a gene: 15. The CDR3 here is CASSPPGTGQRGEQYF. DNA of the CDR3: TGTGCCAGTAGCCCTCCTGGGACAGGGCAAAGGGGCGAGCAGTACTTC.

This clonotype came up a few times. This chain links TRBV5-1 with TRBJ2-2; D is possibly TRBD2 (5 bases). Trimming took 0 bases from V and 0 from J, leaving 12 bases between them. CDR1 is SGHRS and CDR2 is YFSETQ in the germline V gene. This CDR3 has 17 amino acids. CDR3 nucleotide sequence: TGCGCCAGCAGCTTGGCTCTAGCCACACCGAACACCGGGGAGCTGTTTTTT. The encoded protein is CASSLALATPNTGELFF.

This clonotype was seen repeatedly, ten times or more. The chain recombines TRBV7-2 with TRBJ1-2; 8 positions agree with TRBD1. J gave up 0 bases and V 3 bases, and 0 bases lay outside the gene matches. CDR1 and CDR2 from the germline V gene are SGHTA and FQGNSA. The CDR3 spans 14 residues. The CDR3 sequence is CASSLDRANYGYTF. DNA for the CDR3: TGTGCCAGCAGCTTGGACAGGGCTAACTATGGCTACACCTTC. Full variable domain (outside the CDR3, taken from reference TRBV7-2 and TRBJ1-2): GAGVSQSPSNKVTEKGKDVELRCDPISGHTALYWYRQSLGQGLEFLIYFQGNSAPDKSGLPSDRFSAERTGGSVSTLTIQRTQQEDSAVYLCASSLDRANYGYTFGSGTRLTVV.

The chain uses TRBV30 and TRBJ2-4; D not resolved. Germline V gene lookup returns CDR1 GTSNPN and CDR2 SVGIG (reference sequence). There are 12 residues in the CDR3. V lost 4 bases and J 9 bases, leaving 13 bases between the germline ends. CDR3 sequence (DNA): TGTGCCTGGACCCATTCGTCGGGCATTCAGTACTTC. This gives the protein CAWTHSSGIQYF. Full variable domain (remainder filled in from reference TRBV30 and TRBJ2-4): SQTIHQWPATLVQPVGSPLSLECTVEGTSNPNLYWYRQAAGRGLQLLFYSVGIGQISSEVPQNLSASRPQDRQFILSSKKLLLSDSGFYLCAWTHSSGIQYFGAGTRLSVL.

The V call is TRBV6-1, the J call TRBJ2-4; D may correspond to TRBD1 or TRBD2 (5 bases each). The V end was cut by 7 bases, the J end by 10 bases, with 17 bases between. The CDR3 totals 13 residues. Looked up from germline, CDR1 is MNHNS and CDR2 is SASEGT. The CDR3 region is CASMGDGINIQYF. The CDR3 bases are TGTGCCAGCATGGGGGACGGAATTAATATTCAGTACTTC.

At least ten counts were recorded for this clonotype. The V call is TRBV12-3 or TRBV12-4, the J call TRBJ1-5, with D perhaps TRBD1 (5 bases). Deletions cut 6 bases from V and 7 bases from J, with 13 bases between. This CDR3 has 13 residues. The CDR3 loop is CASRPSRGQPQHF. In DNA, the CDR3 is TGTGCCAGCAGACCGTCGAGGGGACAGCCCCAGCATTTT.

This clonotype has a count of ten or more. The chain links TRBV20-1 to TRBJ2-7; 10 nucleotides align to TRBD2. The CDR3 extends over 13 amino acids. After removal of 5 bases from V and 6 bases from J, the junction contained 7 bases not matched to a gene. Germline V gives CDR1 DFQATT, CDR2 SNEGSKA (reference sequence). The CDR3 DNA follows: TGCAGTGCTTCCCTAGCGGGAGTGGGCGAGCAGTACTTC. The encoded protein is CSASLAGVGEQYF.

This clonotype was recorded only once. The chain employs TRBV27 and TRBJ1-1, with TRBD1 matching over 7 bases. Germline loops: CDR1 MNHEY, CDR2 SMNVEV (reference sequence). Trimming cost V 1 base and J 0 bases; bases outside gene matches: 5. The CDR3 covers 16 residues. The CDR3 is CASSLFRGTVNTEAFF. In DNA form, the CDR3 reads TGTGCCAGCAGTTTATTTCGCGGGACAGTGAACACTGAAGCTTTCTTT.

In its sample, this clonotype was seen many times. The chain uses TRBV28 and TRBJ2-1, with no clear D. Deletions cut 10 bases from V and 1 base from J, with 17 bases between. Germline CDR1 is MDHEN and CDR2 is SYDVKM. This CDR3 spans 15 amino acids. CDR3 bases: TGTGCCACCAGGTGGGATCTCATATCCTACAATGAGCAGTTCTTC. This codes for CATRWDLISYNEQFF.

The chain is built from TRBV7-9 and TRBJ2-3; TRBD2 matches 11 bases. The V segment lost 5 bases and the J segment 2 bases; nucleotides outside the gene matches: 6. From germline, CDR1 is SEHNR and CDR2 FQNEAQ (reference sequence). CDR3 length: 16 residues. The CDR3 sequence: CASSPGLAAYTDTQYF. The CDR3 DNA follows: TGTGCCAGCAGCCCGGGACTAGCGGCGTACACAGATACGCAGTATTTT.

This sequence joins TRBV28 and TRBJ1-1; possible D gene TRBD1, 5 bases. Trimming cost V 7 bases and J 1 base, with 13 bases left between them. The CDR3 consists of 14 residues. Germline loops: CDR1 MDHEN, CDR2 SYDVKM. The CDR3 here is CASNLMGTNTEAFF. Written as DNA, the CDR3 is TGTGCCAGCAATCTGATGGGGACGAACACTGAAGCTTTCTTT.

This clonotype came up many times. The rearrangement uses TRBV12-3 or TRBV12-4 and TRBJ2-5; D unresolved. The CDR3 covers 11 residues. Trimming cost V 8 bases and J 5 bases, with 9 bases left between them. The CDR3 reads CASGVFETQYF. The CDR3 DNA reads TGTGCCAGCGGGGTCTTTGAGACCCAGTACTTC.